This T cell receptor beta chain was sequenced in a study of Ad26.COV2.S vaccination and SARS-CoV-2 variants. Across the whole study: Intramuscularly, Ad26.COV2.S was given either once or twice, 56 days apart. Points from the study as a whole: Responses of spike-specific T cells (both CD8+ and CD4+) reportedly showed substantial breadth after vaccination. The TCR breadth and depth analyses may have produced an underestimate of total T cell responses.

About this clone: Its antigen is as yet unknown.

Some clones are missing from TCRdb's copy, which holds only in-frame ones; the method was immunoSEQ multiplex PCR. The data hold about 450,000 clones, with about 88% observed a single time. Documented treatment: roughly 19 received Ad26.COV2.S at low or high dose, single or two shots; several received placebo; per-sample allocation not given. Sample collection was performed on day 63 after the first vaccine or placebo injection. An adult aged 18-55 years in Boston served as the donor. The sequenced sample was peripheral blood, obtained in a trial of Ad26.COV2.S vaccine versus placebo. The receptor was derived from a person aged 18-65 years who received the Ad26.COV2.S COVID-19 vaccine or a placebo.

The CDR3 nucleotides are TGTGCCAGCGGGCGGGAGGGCCGAGGAGATACGCAGTATTTT. It codes for CASGREGRGDTQYF. The chain is built from TRBV2 and TRBJ2-3; 9 bases line up with TRBD2. Germline-derived CDR1 and CDR2 are SNHLY and FYNNEI. The V gene end was trimmed by 8 bases and the J gene end by 5 bases; junction bases not matched to a gene: 8. The CDR3 has 14 residues.